This is a list of T cell receptor beta chains from one sample in a study of graft-versus-host responses after intestinal transplantation. Assay used: immunoSEQ multiplex PCR; TCRdb lists only in-frame clones, some missing. The data contain about 21,000 clones, around 92% of them singletons. This material consisted of PBMCs, taken roughly 260 days after intestinal transplant. These receptors originate from a human patient who received an intestinal transplant, so some T cells may come from the graft donor. The CDR3 runs from the conserved cysteine through the conserved F or W. Fields, in order: D gene, clone size, J gene, V gene, CDR3 DNA, CDR3 protein. A D gene is named only where the DNA matches it firmly. Part of the rows lack a size; the others show once, few, many or a class for expanded clones.

TRBD1	-	TRBJ2-2	TRBV6-1	TGTGCCAGCATCAGGACAGGGACTAACACCGGGGAGCTGTTTTTT	CASIRTGTNTGELFF
TRBD2	-	TRBJ2-7	TRBV30	TGTGCCTGGAGTCCTCGGACTAGTAGGAAGGACGAGCAGTACTTC	CAWSPRTSRKDEQYF
-	-	TRBJ2-2	TRBV28	TGTGCCAGCAGATACGTTAACACCGGGGAGCTGTTTTTT	CASRYVNTGELFF
-	-	TRBJ2-7	TRBV7-9	TGTGCCAGCAGCTTAGCGTCTGGTTCCCTGGTTTCCGAGCAGTACTTC	CASSLASGSLVSEQYF
TRBD1	-	TRBJ2-1	TRBV5-1	TGCGCCAGCAGCTTGGCCGGGACAGGAGTAGATGAGCAGTTCTTC	CASSLAGTGVDEQFF
TRBD2	-	TRBJ2-7	TRBV15	TGTGCCACCAGCAGAGACCCCGCTGGACTAGCGGGAGGGAGCCCCTACGAGCAGTACTTC	CATSRDPAGLAGGSPYEQYF
-	-	TRBJ1-1	TRBV27	TGTGCCAGCAGTTTCCGGACAGTTACAGAGGACAGTGAAGCTTTCTTT	CASSFRTVTEDSEAFF
TRBD2	-	TRBJ2-1	TRBV25-1	TGTGCCAGCAGGGAGACTAGCGGGAGTTCCCGTGGTAGTGATGAGCAGTTCTTC	CASRETSGSSRGSDEQFF
TRBD1	-	TRBJ2-5	TRBV6-1	TGTGCCAGCAGTGAAAGGTGGACAGGGTCACCAGGGCAAGAGACCCAGTACTTC	CASSERWTGSPGQETQYF
-	-	TRBJ2-7	TRBV5-1	TGCGCCAGCAGCTTGGCCGGGACGTCGCGGGAGCAGTACTTC	CASSLAGTSREQYF
-	few	TRBJ1-2	TRBV27	TGTGCCAGCAGTCCTTCTCTTCCCGGGACGGCTGATGGCTACACCTTC	CASSPSLPGTADGYTF
-	-	TRBJ2-5	TRBV27	TGTGCCAGCAGTTTATATGGGGGCCACCAAGAGACCCAGTACTTC	CASSLYGGHQETQYF
TRBD1	-	TRBJ1-5	TRBV19	TGTGCCAGTAGTATACAGGGGGCTAGGAATCAGCCCCAGCATTTT	CASSIQGARNQPQHF
-	-	TRBJ1-1	TRBV29-1	TGCAGCGTTCCGGTGATGAACACTGAAGCTTTCTTT	CSVPVMNTEAFF
TRBD1	-	TRBJ2-2	TRBV5-4	TGTGCCAGCAGCTTGGATGGGGGGACAGGCGGTGGCGGGGAGCTGTTTTTT	CASSLDGGTGGGGELFF
-	-	TRBJ1-1	TRBV6-1	TGTGCCAGCAGAGGGGGGGGACTGAACACTGAAGCTTTCTTT	CASRGGGLNTEAFF
-	-	TRBJ1-1	TRBV7-8	TGTGCCAGCAGCTTATACAGGGTGGGGAACACTGAAGCTTTCTTT	CASSLYRVGNTEAFF
-	-	TRBJ2-5	TRBV9	TGTGCCAGCAGCGCAGGACCGACGGCCCAAGAGACCCAGTACTTC	CASSAGPTAQETQYF
TRBD1	-	TRBJ2-3	TRBV4-1	TGCGCCAGCAGCCATCTTGACAGGGGAACAGATACGCAGTATTTT	CASSHLDRGTDTQYF
TRBD1	-	TRBJ1-3	TRBV27	TGTGCCAGCAGTCCTGACAGGGGTCGGAACACCATATATTTT	CASSPDRGRNTIYF